This T cell receptor (beta chain) stems from a study of blood T cell repertoires in COVID-19. The germline gives CDR1 SGHTA, CDR2 FQGTGA. Unmatched junction bases numbered 7, after V lost 4 bases and J lost 7 bases. This CDR3 is built from 15 residues. Clones were sequenced by immunoSEQ multiplex PCR, and TCRdb holds only the in-frame ones, with some missing. The repertoire holds about 80,000 clones, roughly four fifths seen once, with 25% to 30% in the top ten. This TCR derives from a human donor in a cohort sampled during active COVID-19. The chain combines TRBV7-3 with TRBJ2-2; 9 bases map to TRBD1. The sequenced sample was peripheral blood. The CDR3 region has the DNA TGTGCCAGCAGCTCCCGACAGGGGGGCATCGGGGAGCTGTTTTTT. It translates to CASSSRQGGIGELFF. Supplemented by reference TRBV7-3 and TRBJ2-2, the full variable domain reads GAGVSQTPSNKVTEKGKYVELRCDPISGHTALYWYRQSLGQGPEFLIYFQGTGAADDSGLPNDRFFAVRPEGSVSTLKIQRTERGDSAVYLCASSSRQGGIGELFFGEGSRLTVL.